This T cell receptor beta chain appears in the sequencing data of a study of blood T cell repertoires in COVID-19. Study-wide context: Researchers got acute and convalescent COVID-19 samples from the United States, Italy and Spain.

Authors' data handling: Estimated nucleated cell counts came from reference gene primer amplification. Repertoires were generated with immunoSEQ multiplex PCR, while TCRdb's copy carries only in-frame clones and drops some. D and trimming were read from the DNA, whereas the V and J calls and clone size are those reported in that table. The sample shows 150,000 to 200,000 clones, 92% of them seen only once. The germline V gene has CDR1 LGHNT and CDR2 FRNRAP. With V trimmed by 5 bases and J by 4 bases, 7 bases remained unmatched. The length of the CDR3 is 16 residues. Followed over time, Seattle patients had been enrolled while infection was active.

This receptor was identified in a man aged 25 to 40 with COVID-19, enrolled during active disease. The sample consisted of peripheral blood. V gene TRBV12-5 combines with J gene TRBJ2-3, with TRBD2 matching 12 bases. The CDR3 loop is CASGEGTSGRPDTQYF. The CDR3 coding sequence is TGTGCTAGTGGTGAAGGGACTAGCGGGCGACCAGATACGCAGTATTTT.